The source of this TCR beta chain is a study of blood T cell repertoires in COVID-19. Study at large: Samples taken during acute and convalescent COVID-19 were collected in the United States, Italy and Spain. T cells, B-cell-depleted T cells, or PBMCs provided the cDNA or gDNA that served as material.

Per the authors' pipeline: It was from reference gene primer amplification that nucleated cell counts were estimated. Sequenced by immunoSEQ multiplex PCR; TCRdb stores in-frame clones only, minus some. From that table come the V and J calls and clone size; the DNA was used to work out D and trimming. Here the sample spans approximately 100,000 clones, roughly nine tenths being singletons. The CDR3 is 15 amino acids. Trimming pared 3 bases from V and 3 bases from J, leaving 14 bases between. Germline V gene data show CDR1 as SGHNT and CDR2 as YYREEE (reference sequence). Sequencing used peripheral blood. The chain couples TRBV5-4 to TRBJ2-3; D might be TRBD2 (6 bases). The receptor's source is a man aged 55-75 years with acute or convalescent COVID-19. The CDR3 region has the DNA TGTGCCAGCAGCTCGCCAGTTGGGGGGACAGATACGCAGTATTTT. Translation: CASSSPVGGTDTQYF.